This TCR beta chain came from a study of T cell responses to AZD1222 COVID-19 vaccine (dated by TCRdb to the early 2020s). About the investigation overall: TCR sequencing was performed for 230 to 250 trial participants, of whom some 200 were given two doses of AZD1222 and around 25 were given two doses of MenACWY control vaccine. Trial participants were enrolled by age into subgroups of 18-55, 56-69 and 70-plus years, and approximately 150, 30 and 60 TCR-sequenced participants, respectively, were included in these subgroups. Study-wide conclusions, independent of this receptor: Conclusions about previously exposed vaccinees were limited because only a handful of AZD1222 recipients were SARS-CoV-2 seropositive at baseline. The whole spike protein was spanned by vaccine-associated CD4 TCRs, and dominant responses were seen in regions 160-218 and 743-854. Reportedly, close to half of the unique spike-specific TCRs recognized epitopes lying outside the regions that are mutated in the B.1.351 and B.1.1.7 variants. Most participants were white British and females outnumbered males, and the authors suggested that clonal diversity may have been underestimated. In the small 56-69-year group, the increase in depth fell short of significance, most likely because of low power. Because no samples from the day 14 peak response were available, repertoires could be characterized only after the peak T cell response. After two AZD1222 doses, spike-specific TCR breadth and depth were significantly higher than at day 0 and than in MenACWY recipients.

The CDR3 regions of human TCRbeta chains were analyzed by immunosequencing. Turning to the authors' computational methods: TCRs in the repertoires were compared against a reference library of SARS-CoV-2-specific TCRs that had been generated with the MIRA antigen-specificity platform. Breadth was defined as the fraction of unique TCRs that were SARS-CoV-2-associated, and depth was defined as the fraction of total T cells that were SARS-CoV-2-associated. Using the MIRA data, every spike-specific TCR was mapped to the spike region that the TCR reacted to and assigned to either a CD4 or a CD8 class. Log10-transformed breadth and depth values were compared by one-way ANOVA with Sidak's multiple comparisons tests. The table was pulled from immuneACCESS by TCRdb, which kept in-frame rearrangements only. Such tables lose some clones; where checked, under half of the loss comes from unresolved V genes, and the rest has no known cause. D and trimming were read from the DNA, whereas the V and J calls and clone size are those reported in that table. The table for this sample lists approximately 220,000 clones; more than 85% of them were counted only once. The ten largest clonotypes hold approximately 1% of the sample.

The time point tag for this specimen amounts to: baseline before first vaccination. The treatment or condition label here, explained by the study, means: meningococcal conjugate vaccine given as trial control. Samples from vaccinated people were obtained from the UK trials COV001 and COV002, which included a single-blind randomized controlled phase 2/3 trial of AZD1222 (ChAdOx1 nCoV-19) in healthy adults. For TCRbeta chain sequencing, PBMC samples from trial participants were taken at day 0 and at day 28 after the second dose. Taken from the germline V gene, the CDR1 and CDR2 loops are MDHEN and SYDVKM. After removal of 3 bases from V and 6 bases from J, the junction retains 13 bases not matched to a gene. The CDR3 goes from the cysteine to the phenylalanine over 17 residues. CDR3 DNA is the only sequence kept; it has 51 bases, read in frame from the first base. As to this clone: This receptor's antigen is unknown. There are no base qualities to consult, and no much larger clone falls within one base.

The sequence was collected from an adult in good health. The specimen was peripheral blood, collected on day 0 of MenACWY control vaccination. The rearrangement joined TRBV28 to TRBJ2-3, with 9 bases in between that match TRBD2. The DNA is TGTGCCAGCAGTTTTGGGTCAGGAGCGGGGGGAGGGGATACGCAGTATTTT. Translated, it reads CASSFGSGAGGGDTQYF.